This is a list of T cell receptor beta chains from one sample in a study of technical replicates of blood from a handful of donors. Repertoires were generated with immunoSEQ multiplex PCR, while TCRdb's copy carries only in-frame clones and drops some. Among almost 90,000 clones, more than 85% were seen once, and the ten largest hold less than 0.35%. The specimen sequenced was T cells isolated from PBMCs. All receptors come from a human donor in good health. Each CDR3 is given with its conserved first and last residue. Each record gives: clone size, V gene, J gene, D gene, CDR3 DNA, CDR3 protein. A D gene is named only where the DNA matches it firmly. Clone size is given for some rows only: seen once, a few or many times, or a class if the clone is expanded.

clone size: once; V gene: TRBV29-1; J gene: TRBJ2-3; D gene: TRBD1; CDR3 DNA: TGCAGCGGGGGACAGGCGCCCACAGATACGCAGTATTTT; CDR3 protein: CSGGQAPTDTQYF
clone size: once; V gene: TRBV5-1; J gene: TRBJ2-1; D gene: TRBD2; CDR3 DNA: TGCGCCAGCAGCTTAGACCGGACTAGCGCGTTGAGGTCCTACAATGAGCAGTTCTTC; CDR3 protein: CASSLDRTSALRSYNEQFF
clone size: NA; V gene: TRBV18; J gene: TRBJ1-1; D gene: TRBD1; CDR3 DNA: TGTGCCAGCTCACCCTCAATAGGACAGGGGGCCGCGAACACTGAAGCTTTCTTT; CDR3 protein: CASSPSIGQGAANTEAFF
clone size: NA; V gene: TRBV4-1; J gene: TRBJ2-1; D gene: TRBD2; CDR3 DNA: TGCGCCAGCAGTCCTCTAGCGGGTAAATACAATGAGCAGTTCTTC; CDR3 protein: CASSPLAGKYNEQFF
clone size: NA; V gene: TRBV19; J gene: TRBJ1-5; D gene: NA; CDR3 DNA: TGTGCCAGTCAAAGACAGGGCAATCAGCCCCAGCATTTT; CDR3 protein: CASQRQGNQPQHF
clone size: NA; V gene: TRBV4-1; J gene: TRBJ2-7; D gene: NA; CDR3 DNA: TGCGCCAGCAGCCCGACCGACGGGAGTAACGAGCAGTACTTC; CDR3 protein: CASSPTDGSNEQYF
clone size: NA; V gene: TRBV9; J gene: TRBJ2-3; D gene: TRBD2; CDR3 DNA: TGTGCCAGCAGCGAGTCGGGAGGGCCTGGCACAGATACGCAGTATTTT; CDR3 protein: CASSESGGPGTDTQYF
clone size: NA; V gene: TRBV19; J gene: TRBJ2-1; D gene: TRBD1; CDR3 DNA: TGTGCCAGTAGTATATTCACAGGGGACAATGAGCAGTTCTTC; CDR3 protein: CASSIFTGDNEQFF
clone size: NA; V gene: TRBV20-1; J gene: TRBJ2-2; D gene: NA; CDR3 DNA: TGCAGTGCCCCTTGGGGCCGGGAGCTGTTTTTT; CDR3 protein: CSAPWGRELFF
clone size: NA; V gene: TRBV5-4; J gene: TRBJ2-7; D gene: NA; CDR3 DNA: TGTGCCAGCAGCTTTGGTCCGCGAAGACTCTACGAGCAGTACTTC; CDR3 protein: CASSFGPRRLYEQYF
clone size: few; V gene: TRBV7-6; J gene: TRBJ1-3; D gene: TRBD1; CDR3 DNA: TGTGCCAGCAGCTTACTGGAGGGACAGGTCACTACCGGAAACACCATATATTTT; CDR3 protein: CASSLLEGQVTTGNTIYF
clone size: NA; V gene: TRBV21-1; J gene: TRBJ1-4; D gene: NA; CDR3 DNA: TGTGCCAGCAGCAAAACGCTAAGCCGGGGGAGTGGAGAAAAACTGTTTTTT; CDR3 protein: CASSKTLSRGSGEKLFF
clone size: once; V gene: TRBV7-9; J gene: TRBJ1-2; D gene: NA; CDR3 DNA: TGTGCCAGCAGCTTAGTACAGCCTGTTAACTATGGCTACACCTTC; CDR3 protein: CASSLVQPVNYGYTF
clone size: NA; V gene: TRBV27; J gene: TRBJ1-1; D gene: NA; CDR3 DNA: TGTGCCAGCAGTTTATGGGCCGCATCGAACACTGAAGCTTTCTTT; CDR3 protein: CASSLWAASNTEAFF
clone size: NA; V gene: TRBV5-7; J gene: TRBJ2-6; D gene: NA; CDR3 DNA: TGTGCCAGCGGGGCAGGGGGGAACTCTGGGGCCAACGTCCTGACTTTC; CDR3 protein: CASGAGGNSGANVLTF
clone size: NA; V gene: TRBV11-2; J gene: TRBJ2-1; D gene: NA; CDR3 DNA: TGTGCCAGCAGGCCGGGTCCTGCCTACAATGAGCAGTTCTTC; CDR3 protein: CASRPGPAYNEQFF
clone size: NA; V gene: TRBV10-3; J gene: TRBJ2-7; D gene: TRBD1; CDR3 DNA: TGTGCCATCAGAGGACAGGGGTCTTCCTACGAGCAGTACTTC; CDR3 protein: CAIRGQGSSYEQYF
clone size: NA; V gene: TRBV5-1; J gene: TRBJ1-2; D gene: NA; CDR3 DNA: TGCGCCAGCAGACCCCCCTCGCAGGGTTTGCACGGCTACACCTTC; CDR3 protein: CASRPPSQGLHGYTF
clone size: NA; V gene: TRBV28; J gene: TRBJ1-2; D gene: TRBD1; CDR3 DNA: TGTGCCAGCAGCCCCGGACAGGGTAATGGCTACACCTTC; CDR3 protein: CASSPGQGNGYTF
clone size: NA; V gene: TRBV6-5; J gene: TRBJ2-2; D gene: NA; CDR3 DNA: TGTGCCAGCAGTATCCTCACCGGGGAGCTGTTTTTT; CDR3 protein: CASSILTGELFF
clone size: NA; V gene: TRBV2; J gene: TRBJ2-7; D gene: TRBD1; CDR3 DNA: TGTGCCAGCAGTGGTGACAGGGGGGCCTACGAGCAGTACTTC; CDR3 protein: CASSGDRGAYEQYF
clone size: NA; V gene: TRBV28; J gene: TRBJ2-7; D gene: TRBD2; CDR3 DNA: TGTGCCAGCAGTCCCCCAGCGGGAGGAAGGGAGCAGTACTTC; CDR3 protein: CASSPPAGGREQYF
clone size: NA; V gene: TRBV21-1; J gene: TRBJ1-5; D gene: NA; CDR3 DNA: TGTGCCAGCACCTCAGCAGGGGAACAGCCCCAGCATTTT; CDR3 protein: CASTSAGEQPQHF